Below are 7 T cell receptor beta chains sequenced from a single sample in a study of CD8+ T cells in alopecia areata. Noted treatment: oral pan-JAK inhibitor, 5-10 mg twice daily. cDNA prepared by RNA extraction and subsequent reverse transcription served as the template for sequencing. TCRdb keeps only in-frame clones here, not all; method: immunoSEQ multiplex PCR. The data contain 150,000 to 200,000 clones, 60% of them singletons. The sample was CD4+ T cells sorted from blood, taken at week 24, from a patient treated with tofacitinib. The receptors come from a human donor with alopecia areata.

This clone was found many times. CDR3 sequence (DNA): TGTGCCAGTAGTGCGGAACAGGGGGCTCTCACCTACGAGCAGTACTTC. Amino acids: CASSAEQGALTYEQYF. This chain connects TRBV19 to TRBJ2-7, with 9 bases identical to TRBD1. Germline CDR1 is LNHDA and CDR2 is SQIVND (reference sequence). This CDR3 spans 16 amino acids. J lost 2 bases, V lost 5 bases, and 10 bases had no gene match.

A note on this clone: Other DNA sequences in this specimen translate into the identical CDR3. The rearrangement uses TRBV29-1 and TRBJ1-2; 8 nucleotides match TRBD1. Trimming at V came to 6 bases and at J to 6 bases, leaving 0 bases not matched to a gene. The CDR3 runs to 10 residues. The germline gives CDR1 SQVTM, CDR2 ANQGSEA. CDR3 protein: CSVTGDGYTF. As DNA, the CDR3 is TGCAGCGTGACAGGGGATGGCTACACCTTC.

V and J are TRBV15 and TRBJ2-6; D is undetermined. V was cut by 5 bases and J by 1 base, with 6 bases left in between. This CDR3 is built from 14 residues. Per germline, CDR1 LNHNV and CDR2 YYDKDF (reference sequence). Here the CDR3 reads CATSRASGANVLTF. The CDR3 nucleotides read TGTGCCACCAGCCGGGCGTCTGGGGCCAACGTCCTGACTTTC.

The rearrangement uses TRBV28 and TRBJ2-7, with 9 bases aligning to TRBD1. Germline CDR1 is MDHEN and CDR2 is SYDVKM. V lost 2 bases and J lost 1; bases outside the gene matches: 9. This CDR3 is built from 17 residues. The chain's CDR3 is CASSLKGTGRRSYEQYF. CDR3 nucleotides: TGTGCCAGCAGTTTAAAGGGGACAGGGCGTAGGTCCTACGAGCAGTACTTC.

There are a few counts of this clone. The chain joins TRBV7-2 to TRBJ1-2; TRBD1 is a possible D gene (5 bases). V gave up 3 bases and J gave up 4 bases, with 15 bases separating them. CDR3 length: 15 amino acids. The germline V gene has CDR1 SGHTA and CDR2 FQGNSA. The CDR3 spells CASSLPAAGGYGYTF. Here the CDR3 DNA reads TGTGCCAGCAGCTTGCCGGCGGCCGGGGGCTATGGCTACACCTTC.

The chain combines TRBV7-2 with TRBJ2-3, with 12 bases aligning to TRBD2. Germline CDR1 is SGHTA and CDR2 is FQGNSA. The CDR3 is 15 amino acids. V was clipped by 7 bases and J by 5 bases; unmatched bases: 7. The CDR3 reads CASTASGGAVDTQYF. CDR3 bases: TGTGCCAGCACCGCTAGCGGGGGGGCGGTAGATACGCAGTATTTT.

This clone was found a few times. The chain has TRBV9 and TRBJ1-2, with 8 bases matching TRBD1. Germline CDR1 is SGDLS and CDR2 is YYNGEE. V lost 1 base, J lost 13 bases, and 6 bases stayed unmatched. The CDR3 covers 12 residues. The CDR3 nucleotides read TGTGCCAGCAGCGTACAGGACAGGGTTCCCACCTTC. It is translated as CASSVQDRVPTF.